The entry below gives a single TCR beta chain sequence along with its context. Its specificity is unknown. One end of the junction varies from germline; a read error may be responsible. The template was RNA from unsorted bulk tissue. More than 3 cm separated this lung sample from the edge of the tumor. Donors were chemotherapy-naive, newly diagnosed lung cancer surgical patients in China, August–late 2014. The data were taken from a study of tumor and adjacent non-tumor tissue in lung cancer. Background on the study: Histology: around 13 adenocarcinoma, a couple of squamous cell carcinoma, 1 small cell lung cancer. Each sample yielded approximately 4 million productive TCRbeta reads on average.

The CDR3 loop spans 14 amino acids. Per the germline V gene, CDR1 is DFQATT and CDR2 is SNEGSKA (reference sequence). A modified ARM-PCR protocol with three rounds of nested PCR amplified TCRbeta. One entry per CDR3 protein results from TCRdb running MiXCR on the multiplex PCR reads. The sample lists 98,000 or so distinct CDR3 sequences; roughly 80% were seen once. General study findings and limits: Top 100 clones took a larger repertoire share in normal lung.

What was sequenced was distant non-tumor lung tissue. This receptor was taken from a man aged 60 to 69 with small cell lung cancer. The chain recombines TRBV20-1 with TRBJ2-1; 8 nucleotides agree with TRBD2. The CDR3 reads CSADSTSEIHERFF. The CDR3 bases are TGCAGTGCCGACTCGACTAGCGAAATTCATGAGCGGTTCTTC.